The sequence of this TCR beta chain was determined in a study of blood T cell repertoires in COVID-19. Overall study: Both acute and convalescent COVID-19 samples were obtained from the United States, Italy and Spain.

The CDR3 totals 15 residues. V lost 6 bases and J 5 bases, leaving 19 bases between the germline ends. The germline CDR1 and CDR2 sequences are SEHNR and FQNEAQ (reference sequence). Some clones are missing from TCRdb's copy, which holds only in-frame ones; the method was immunoSEQ multiplex PCR. The sample holds 160,000 or so clones, 70% to 90% seen once. Sequences were obtained from peripheral blood. This clonotype was sampled from a man in his fifties or sixties with acute or convalescent COVID-19. V is TRBV7-9 and J is TRBJ1-2; D is uncertain. The CDR3 region has the DNA TGTGCCAGCAGGAGTAGTGTTACCCCTATATATGGCTACACCTTC. Amino acids: CASRSSVTPIYGYTF.